This T cell receptor beta chain was captured by sequencing in a study of T-cell memory formation after mild COVID-19. Study context: TCR clusters were mostly donor specific.

Constant-segment-primed 5'RACE gave TCR alpha and TCR beta cDNA libraries with sample barcodes and UMIs. TCRdb fed the 5' RACE reads into MiXCR, producing one record per CDR3 protein. Of some 250,000 distinct CDR3 sequences in the sample, over 9% were seen once. CDR3 length equals 14 residues. V was cut by 2 bases and J by 4 bases, with 14 bases left in between. Germline loops: CDR1 DFQATT, CDR2 SNEGSKA (reference sequence). Sequencing was carried out using PBMCs or a T cell subset sorted from them (not recorded which). The rearrangement uses TRBV20-1 and TRBJ1-2; D call uncertain. This sequence originates from a young man who had mild COVID-19 (a few samples of this study predate the infection). Cell type and time point are not known. DNA for the CDR3: TGCAGTGCTAGACCCTCATCTCTCCTCTATGGCTACACCTTC. Its protein is CSARPSSLLYGYTF.